Detailed here is one T cell receptor (beta chain). The antigen it recognizes is unknown. Per-nucleotide qualities are absent, and no much larger clonotype sits a single base away. From cysteine to phenylalanine, the CDR3 is 13 amino acids long. Left in the record is the CDR3 DNA by itself, 39 bases read in frame from the first base. A distance of 13 bases separates the germline ends of V and J, which lose 6 bases and 5 bases respectively. Via the germline V gene, CDR1 is MNHEY and CDR2 SVGAGI. These data originate in a study of T cell responses to AZD1222 COVID-19 vaccine (dated by TCRdb to the early 2020s). Describing the broader study: TCR sequencing covered some 250 trial participants: about 210 given two doses of AZD1222 and 26 given two doses of MenACWY control vaccine. Trial participants were enrolled by age into subgroups of 18-55, 56-69 and 70-plus years, and 148, 28 and 57 TCR-sequenced participants, respectively, were included in these subgroups.

Explained via the paper, the time point label denotes: about 28 days (+/-7) after the second vaccine dose. AZD1222 recipients given second doses at about 4 weeks or at about 12 weeks were pooled, since spike-specific TCR depth and breadth were not found to differ between the two schedules. Vaccinee samples were obtained from the UK trials COV001 and COV002, which included a single-blind randomized controlled phase 2/3 trial of AZD1222 (ChAdOx1 nCoV-19) in healthy adults. For TCRbeta chain sequencing, PBMC samples were collected from trial participants at day 0 and at day 28 after the second dose. The CDR3 regions of human TCRbeta chains were analyzed by immunosequencing. In the source study's methods: Repertoire TCRs were checked for matches against a reference library of SARS-CoV-2-specific TCRs that had been generated using the MIRA antigen-specificity platform. Breadth meant the fraction of unique TCRs that were SARS-CoV-2-associated, whereas depth meant the fraction of total T cells that were SARS-CoV-2-associated. Using the MIRA data, each spike-specific TCR was mapped to the spike region that the TCR reacts to and placed in a CD4 or CD8 class. Log10-transformed breadth and depth values were compared by one-way ANOVA with Sidak's multiple comparisons tests. As stored in TCRdb, this immuneACCESS dataset retains in-frame rearrangements with V and J assigned. A fraction of the clones does not appear; measured against another copy, unresolved V genes explain less than half of the discrepancy, and the remainder lacks a known reason. From that table come the V and J calls and clone size; the DNA was used to work out D and trimming. Across this sample there are 150,000 to 200,000 clones, with more than 70% seen only once. Jointly, the top ten make up roughly a quarter of the sample.

Overall study results and their limits: Participants were mostly white British, with more females than males. The authors suggested clonal diversity may have been underestimated. The 56-69-year group was small, and its depth increase did not reach significance, likely because of low power. A significant rise in spike-specific TCR breadth and depth was observed after two AZD1222 doses relative to day 0 and relative to MenACWY recipients. Because no day 14 peak-response samples were available, repertoires were characterized only after the peak T cell response. The whole spike protein was spanned by vaccine-associated CD4 TCRs, and dominant responses were seen in regions 160-218 and 743-854. Reportedly, almost half of the unique spike-specific TCRs recognized epitopes lying outside the regions that are mutated in the B.1.351 and B.1.1.7 variants. Only a handful of AZD1222 recipients were SARS-CoV-2 seropositive at baseline, limiting conclusions about previously exposed vaccinees.

The TCR originated in an adult who received the AZD1222 COVID-19 vaccine. This specimen consisted of peripheral blood, obtained 28 days after the second AZD1222 dose. The rearranged segments are TRBV6-5 and TRBJ1-1; TRBD1 is a weak D gene call, 6 bases matching. The DNA sequence follows: TGTGCCAGCAGGGGGGTAGGGGGAACTGAAGCTTTCTTT. Its coded protein is CASRGVGGTEAFF.